This TCR beta chain was identified during a study of beta chain features in type 1 diabetes. Whole-study findings and limits: People with Type 1 diabetes carried modestly yet significantly shorter TCRB CDR3s in all four CD4+ subsets.

All of the isolated RNA was reverse transcribed, so expressed TCRB transcripts were sequenced. Sequencing used immunoSEQ multiplex PCR; TCRdb keeps in-frame clones, though not all of them. Of around 240,000 clones listed, under 20% are singletons. In this sample, this clone turned up a few times. Antigen specificity is unknown. The trim removed 4 bases at V and 9 bases at J, leaving 0 bases unmatched. The CDR3 is 11 residues long. The germline V gene encodes CDR1 SGHDN and CDR2 FVKESK. The source of this sequence is a man aged 30 to 45 with type 1 diabetes. The sequencing sample was made of naive CD4+ T cells from blood. V usage is TRBV14 and J usage is TRBJ2-1; 7 nucleotides align to TRBD1. The CDR3: CASSRQGEQFF. In nucleotides, the CDR3 is TGTGCCAGCAGCCGACAGGGTGAGCAGTTCTTC.